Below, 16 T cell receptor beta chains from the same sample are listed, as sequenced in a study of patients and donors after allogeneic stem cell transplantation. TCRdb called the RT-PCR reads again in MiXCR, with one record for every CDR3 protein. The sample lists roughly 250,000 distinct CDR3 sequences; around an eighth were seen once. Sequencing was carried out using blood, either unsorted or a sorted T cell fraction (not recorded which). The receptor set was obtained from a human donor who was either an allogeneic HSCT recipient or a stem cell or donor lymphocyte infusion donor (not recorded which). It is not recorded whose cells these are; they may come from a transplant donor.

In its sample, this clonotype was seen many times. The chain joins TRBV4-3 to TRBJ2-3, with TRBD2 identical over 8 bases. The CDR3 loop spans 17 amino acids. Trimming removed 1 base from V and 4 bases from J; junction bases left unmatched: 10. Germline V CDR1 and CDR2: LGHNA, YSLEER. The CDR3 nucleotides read TGCGCCAGCAGCCAAGCCGGAGGACTAGCTGTCGCAGATACGCAGTATTTT. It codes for CASSQAGGLAVADTQYF.

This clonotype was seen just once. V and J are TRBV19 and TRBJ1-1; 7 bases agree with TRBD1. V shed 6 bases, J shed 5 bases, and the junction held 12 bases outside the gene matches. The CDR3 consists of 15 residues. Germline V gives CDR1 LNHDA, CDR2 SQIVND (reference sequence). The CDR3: CASRILGGTATEAFF. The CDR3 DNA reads TGTGCCAGTAGAATCCTAGGGGGGACAGCAACTGAAGCTTTCTTT.

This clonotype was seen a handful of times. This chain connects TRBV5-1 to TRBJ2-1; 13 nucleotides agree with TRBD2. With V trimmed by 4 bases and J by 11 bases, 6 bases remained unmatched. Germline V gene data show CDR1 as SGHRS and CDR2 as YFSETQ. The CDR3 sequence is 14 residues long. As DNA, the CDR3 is TGCGCCAGCAGCGACACCGGGACTAGCGGGAAGCAGTTCTTC. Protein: CASSDTGTSGKQFF.

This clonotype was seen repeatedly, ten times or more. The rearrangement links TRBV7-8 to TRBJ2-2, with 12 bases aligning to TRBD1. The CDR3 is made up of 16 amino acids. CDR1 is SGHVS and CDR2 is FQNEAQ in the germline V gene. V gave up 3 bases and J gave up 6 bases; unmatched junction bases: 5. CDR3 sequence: CASSLGQGAYAGELFF. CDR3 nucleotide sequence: TGTGCCAGCAGCTTGGGACAGGGGGCTTATGCCGGGGAGCTGTTTTTT. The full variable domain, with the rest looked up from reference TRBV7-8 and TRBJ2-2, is GAGVSQSPRYKVAKRGQDVALRCDPISGHVSLFWYQQALGQGPEFLTYFQNEAQLDKSGLPSDRFFAERPEGSVSTLKIQRTQQEDSAVYLCASSLGQGAYAGELFFGEGSRLTVL.

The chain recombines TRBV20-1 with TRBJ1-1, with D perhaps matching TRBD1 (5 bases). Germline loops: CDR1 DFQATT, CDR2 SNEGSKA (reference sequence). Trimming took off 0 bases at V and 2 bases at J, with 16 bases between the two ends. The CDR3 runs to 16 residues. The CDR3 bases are TGCAGTGCTAGAGACGCCCTCAGGGCTATTAACACTGAAGCTTTCTTT. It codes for CSARDALRAINTEAFF.

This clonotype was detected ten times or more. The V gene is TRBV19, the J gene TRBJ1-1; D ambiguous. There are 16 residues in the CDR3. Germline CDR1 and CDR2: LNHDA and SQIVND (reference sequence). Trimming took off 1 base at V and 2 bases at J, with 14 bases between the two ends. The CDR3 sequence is CASSIAGLDFNTEAFF. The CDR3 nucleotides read TGTGCCAGTAGTATAGCGGGTCTGGACTTCAACACTGAAGCTTTCTTT.

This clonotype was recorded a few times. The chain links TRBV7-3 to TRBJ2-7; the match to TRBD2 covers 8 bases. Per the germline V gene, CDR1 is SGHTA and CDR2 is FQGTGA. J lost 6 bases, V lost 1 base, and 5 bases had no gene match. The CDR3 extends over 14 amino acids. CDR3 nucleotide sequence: TGTGCCAGCAGCTTAAGAGCGGGAGTCTCCGAGCAGTACTTC. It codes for CASSLRAGVSEQYF.

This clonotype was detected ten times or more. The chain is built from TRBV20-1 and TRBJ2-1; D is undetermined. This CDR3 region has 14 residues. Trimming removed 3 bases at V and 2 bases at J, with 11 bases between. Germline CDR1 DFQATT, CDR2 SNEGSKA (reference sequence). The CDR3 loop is CSASRGFPYNEQFF. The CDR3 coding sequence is TGCAGTGCTAGTCGAGGATTCCCCTACAATGAGCAGTTCTTC.

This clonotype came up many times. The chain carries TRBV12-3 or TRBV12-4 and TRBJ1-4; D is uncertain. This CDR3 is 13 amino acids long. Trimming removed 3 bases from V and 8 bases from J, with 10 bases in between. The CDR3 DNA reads TGTGCCAGCAGTTTTCCGGCATCAGAAAAACTGTTTTTT. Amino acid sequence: CASSFPASEKLFF.

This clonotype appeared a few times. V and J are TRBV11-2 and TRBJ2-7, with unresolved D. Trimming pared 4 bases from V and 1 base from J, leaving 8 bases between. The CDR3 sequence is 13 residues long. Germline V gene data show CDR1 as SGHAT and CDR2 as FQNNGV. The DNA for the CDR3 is TGTGCCAGCAGCTCCAGTCCTTCCTACGAGCAGTACTTC. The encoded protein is CASSSSPSYEQYF.

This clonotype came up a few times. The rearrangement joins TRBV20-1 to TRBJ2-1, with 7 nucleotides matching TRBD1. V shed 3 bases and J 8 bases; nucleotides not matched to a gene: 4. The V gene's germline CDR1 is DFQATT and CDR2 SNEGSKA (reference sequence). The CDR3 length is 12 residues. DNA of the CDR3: TGCAGTGCTAGCTACAGGGGTCATGAGCAGTTCTTC. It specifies CSASYRGHEQFF.

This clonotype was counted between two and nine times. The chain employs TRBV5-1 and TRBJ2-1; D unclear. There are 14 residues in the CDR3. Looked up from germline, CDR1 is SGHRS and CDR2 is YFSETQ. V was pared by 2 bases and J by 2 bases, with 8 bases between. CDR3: CASSLSLPYNEQFF. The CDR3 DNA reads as TGCGCCAGCAGCTTAAGTCTCCCCTACAATGAGCAGTTCTTC.

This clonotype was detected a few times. CDR3 DNA: TGTGCCAGCAGCTTGGATTCGGGCTCCCTGCAGTTCTTC. Protein: CASSLDSGSLQFF. The chain has TRBV5-6 and TRBJ2-1; D is unresolved. This CDR3 has 13 residues. Germline lookup yields CDR1 SGHDT and CDR2 YYEEEE. The germline V and J ends were trimmed by 0 bases and 12 bases, with 13 bases remaining between them.

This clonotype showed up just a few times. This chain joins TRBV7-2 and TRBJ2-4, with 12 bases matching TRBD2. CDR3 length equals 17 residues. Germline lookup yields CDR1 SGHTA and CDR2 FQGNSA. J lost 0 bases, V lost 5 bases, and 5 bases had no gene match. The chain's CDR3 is CASSPLAGGLAKNIQYF. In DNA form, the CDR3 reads TGTGCCAGCAGCCCGCTAGCGGGGGGGTTAGCCAAAAACATTCAGTACTTC.

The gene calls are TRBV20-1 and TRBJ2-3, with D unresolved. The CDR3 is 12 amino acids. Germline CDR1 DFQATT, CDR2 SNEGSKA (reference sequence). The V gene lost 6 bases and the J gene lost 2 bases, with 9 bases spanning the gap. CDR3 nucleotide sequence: TGCAGTGCCGAGCCCTCCACAGATACGCAGTATTTT. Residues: CSAEPSTDTQYF.

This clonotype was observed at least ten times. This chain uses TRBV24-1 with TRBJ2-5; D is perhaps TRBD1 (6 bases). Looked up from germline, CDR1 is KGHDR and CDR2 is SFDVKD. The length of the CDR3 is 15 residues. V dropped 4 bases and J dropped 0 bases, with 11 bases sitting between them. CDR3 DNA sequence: TGTGCCACCAGTGACCCCGACAGGTACCAAGAGACCCAGTACTTC. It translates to CATSDPDRYQETQYF.